The 8 T cell receptor beta chains in this list originate from one sample, sequenced in a study of cytomegalovirus exposure and HLA in healthy donors (dated by TCRdb to about 2017). Receptor amplification or capture employed the immunoSEQ multiplex PCR assay. For the multiplex PCR, a mixture combining 60 forward primers for TCR Vbeta segments and 13 reverse primers for TCR Jbeta segments was used. In its TCRdb copy, this immuneACCESS table keeps in-frame sequences only and misses some clones. Where compared with another copy, unresolved V genes explain less than half of these, and the others have no known cause. The sample table holds hundreds of thousands of clones, of which around four fifths were seen once. The ten most abundant clones make up more than 0.6% of the sample. The sample consisted of PBMCs. The receptors were sampled from a boy aged 2 to 9 in good health and CMV-seronegative.

The chain uses TRBV5-1 and TRBJ2-7, with 7 bases that match TRBD1. The J segment lost 2 bases and the V segment lost 4 bases, leaving 6 bases of the junction unmatched. Germline-derived CDR1 and CDR2 are SGHRS and YFSETQ. The CDR3 spans 14 residues. The CDR3 nucleotides are TGCGCCAGCAGCCTCGGGACAGAGCCCTACGAGCAGTACTTC. Translation: CASSLGTEPYEQYF. Variable domain in full (rest from reference TRBV5-1 and TRBJ2-7): KAGVTQTPRYLIKTRGQQVTLSCSPISGHRSVSWYQQTPGQGLQFLFEYFSETQRNKGNFPGRFSGRQFSNSRSEMNVSTLELGDSALYLCASSLGTEPYEQYFGPGTRLTVT.

The CDR3: CASRSGPSTDTQYF. The CDR3 DNA is TGTGCCAGTAGGAGCGGACCAAGCACAGATACGCAGTATTTT. V is TRBV19 and J is TRBJ2-3, with D perhaps TRBD2 (5 bases). Trimming left V 6 bases short and J 0 bases short, with 10 bases between. Per the germline V gene, CDR1 is LNHDA and CDR2 is SQIVND (reference sequence). This CDR3 has 14 amino acids.

This rearrangement joins TRBV2 to TRBJ2-1; 9 positions agree with TRBD2. Germline values: CDR1 SNHLY, CDR2 FYNNEI. The CDR3 is 15 amino acids. V shed 2 bases, J shed 9 bases, and the junction held 8 bases outside the gene matches. In nucleotides, the CDR3 is TGTGCCAGCAGTGAAAGGCTAGCGGGGCGCAGTGAGCAGTTCTTC. Translated: CASSERLAGRSEQFF.

This clone came up a few times. This sequence joins TRBV29-1 and TRBJ2-2; 8 bases align to TRBD1. Germline assignment: CDR1 SQVTM and CDR2 ANQGSEA. The CDR3 totals 14 residues. Unmatched junction bases numbered 6, after V lost 6 bases and J lost 3 bases. The CDR3 coding sequence is TGCAGCGTCTTGGACAGGGCGGACACCGGGGAGCTGTTTTTT. Protein product: CSVLDRADTGELFF.

The genes are TRBV5-1 and TRBJ2-7, with 11 bases identical to TRBD1. Germline-derived CDR1 and CDR2 are SGHRS and YFSETQ. Germline trimming cut 5 bases from V and 4 bases from J; bases unmatched to any gene: 8. This CDR3 comprises 15 residues. This CDR3 is CASSLSGQGAYEQYF. Here the CDR3 DNA reads TGCGCCAGCAGTCTCTCCGGACAGGGGGCTTACGAGCAGTACTTC.

This clone was recorded only once. The rearrangement joins TRBV7-9 to TRBJ1-5; 7 bases fit TRBD1. The CDR3 has 16 amino acids. Trimming at V came to 1 base and at J to 4 bases, leaving 7 bases not matched to a gene. CDR1 and CDR2 from the germline V gene are SEHNR and FQNEAQ (reference sequence). Here the CDR3 DNA reads TGTGCCAGCAGCTTAGACAGGGGACGCATTAATCAGCCCCAGCATTTT. It specifies CASSLDRGRINQPQHF.

The chain combines TRBV7-9 with TRBJ1-4; D unresolved. The V gene lost 1 base and the J gene lost 5 bases, with 5 bases spanning the gap. This CDR3 is built from 13 residues. Per the germline V gene, CDR1 is SEHNR and CDR2 is FQNEAQ (reference sequence). CDR3 sequence (DNA): TGTGCCAGCAGCTTAGGCGGGAATGAAAAACTGTTTTTT. Translated: CASSLGGNEKLFF.

V usage is TRBV6-5 and J usage is TRBJ2-3; tentative D call: TRBD1 (6 bases). The CDR3 extends over 16 amino acids. The V gene's germline CDR1 is MNHEY and CDR2 SVGAGI. Trimming removed 2 bases at V and 6 bases at J, with 18 bases between. The CDR3 spells CASSYGQGHPPDTQYF. The DNA for the CDR3 is TGTGCCAGCAGTTACGGGCAGGGGCATCCCCCCGATACGCAGTATTTT.